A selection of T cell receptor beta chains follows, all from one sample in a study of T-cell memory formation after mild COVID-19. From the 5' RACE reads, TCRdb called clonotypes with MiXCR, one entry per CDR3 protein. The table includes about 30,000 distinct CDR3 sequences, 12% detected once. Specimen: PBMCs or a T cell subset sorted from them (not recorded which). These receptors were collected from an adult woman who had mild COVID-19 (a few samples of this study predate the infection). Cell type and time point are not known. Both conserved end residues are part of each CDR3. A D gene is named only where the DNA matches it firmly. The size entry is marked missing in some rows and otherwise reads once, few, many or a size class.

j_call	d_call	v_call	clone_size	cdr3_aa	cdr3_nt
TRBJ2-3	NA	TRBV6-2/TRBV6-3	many	CASSTSDTDTQYF	TGTGCCAGCAGTACCAGTGACACAGATACGCAGTATTTT
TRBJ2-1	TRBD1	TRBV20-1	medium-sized	CSVPDYRGLYNEQFF	TGCAGTGTCCCCGACTACAGGGGGTTGTACAATGAGCAGTTCTTC
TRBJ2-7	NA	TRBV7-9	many	CASSLETYYEQYF	TGTGCCAGCAGCTTAGAGACCTACTACGAGCAGTACTTC
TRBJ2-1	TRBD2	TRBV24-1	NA	CATSDGSGRRNEQFF	TGTGCCACCAGTGACGGAAGCGGGAGGAGGAATGAGCAGTTCTTC
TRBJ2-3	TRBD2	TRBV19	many	CASRAASGRADTQYF	TGTGCCAGTAGAGCGGCTAGCGGGAGAGCAGATACGCAGTATTTT
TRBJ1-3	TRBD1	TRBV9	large	CASSVDTGGTGNTIYF	TGTGCCAGCAGCGTAGACACAGGGGGTACTGGAAACACCATATATTTT
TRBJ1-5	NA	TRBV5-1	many	CASSLEAGWPQHF	TGCGCCAGCAGCTTGGAGGCCGGCTGGCCCCAGCATTTT
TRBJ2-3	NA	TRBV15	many	CATTEGGGTDTQYF	TGTGCCACTACAGAGGGGGGGGGCACAGATACGCAGTATTTT
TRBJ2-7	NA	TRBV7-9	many	CASSEGTAGAYEQYF	TGTGCCAGCAGCGAAGGGACTGCCGGAGCCTACGAGCAGTACTTC
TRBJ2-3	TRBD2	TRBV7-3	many	CASSPLAGARTDTQYF	TGTGCCAGCAGTCCACTAGCGGGGGCCCGCACAGATACGCAGTATTTT
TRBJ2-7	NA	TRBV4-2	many	CASSQDQVRADEQYF	TGTGCCAGCAGCCAAGACCAGGTGCGGGCGGACGAGCAGTACTTC
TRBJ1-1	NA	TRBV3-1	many	CASRLDKNTEAFF	TGTGCCAGCAGACTGGACAAGAACACTGAAGCTTTCTTT
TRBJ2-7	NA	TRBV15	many	CATSRDVNYEQYF	TGTGCCACCAGCAGAGACGTTAACTACGAGCAGTACTTC
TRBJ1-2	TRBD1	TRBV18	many	CASSLTGAAGYGYTF	TGTGCCAGCTCACTAACAGGGGCCGCGGGCTATGGCTACACCTTC
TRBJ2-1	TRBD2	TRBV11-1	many	CASSPGTSASREQFF	TGTGCCAGCAGCCCCGGGACTAGCGCGTCGCGTGAGCAGTTCTTC
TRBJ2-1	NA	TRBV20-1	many	CSARDPPGQFF	TGCAGTGCTAGAGATCCCCCGGGGCAGTTCTTC
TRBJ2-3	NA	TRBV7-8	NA	CASSFSSASTDTQYF	TGTGCCAGCAGCTTTTCTAGTGCTAGCACAGATACGCAGTATTTT
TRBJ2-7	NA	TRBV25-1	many	CASSEKTGVAYEQYF	TGTGCCAGCAGTGAAAAGACAGGAGTGGCCTACGAGCAGTACTTC
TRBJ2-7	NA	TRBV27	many	CASSLGRNSYEQYF	TGTGCCAGCAGTTTGGGACGGAACTCCTACGAGCAGTACTTC
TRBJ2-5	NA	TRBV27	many	CASSLQGAEETQYF	TGTGCCAGCAGTTTACAGGGAGCCGAAGAGACCCAGTACTTC
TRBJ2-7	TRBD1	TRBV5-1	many	CASSPTTGGEEQYF	TGCGCCAGCAGCCCCACGACAGGGGGCGAGGAGCAGTACTTC
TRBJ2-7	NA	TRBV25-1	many	CASSGGLANLVSSYEQYF	TGTGCCAGCAGTGGGGGCTTGGCTAACTTGGTGAGCTCCTACGAGCAGTACTTC
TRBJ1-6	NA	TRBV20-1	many	CSARVGHPDSPLHF	TGCAGTGCTAGAGTAGGGCATCCTGATTCACCCCTCCACTTT
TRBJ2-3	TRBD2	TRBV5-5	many	CASSFLAGEWGGTDTQYF	TGTGCCAGCAGCTTCCTAGCGGGGGAGTGGGGTGGCACAGATACGCAGTATTTT
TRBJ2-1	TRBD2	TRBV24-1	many	CATSDSSLAGGVEQFF	TGTGCCACCAGTGATTCTTCGCTAGCGGGAGGAGTAGAGCAGTTCTTC
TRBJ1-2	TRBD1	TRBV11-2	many	CASSLGYRGGYTF	TGTGCCAGCAGCTTAGGCTACAGGGGTGGCTACACCTTC
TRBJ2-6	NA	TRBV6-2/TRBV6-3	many	CASTTGNSGANVLTF	TGTGCCAGCACCACTGGAAACTCTGGGGCCAACGTCCTGACTTTC
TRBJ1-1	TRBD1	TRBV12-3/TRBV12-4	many	CASRTGAEAFF	TGTGCCAGCAGGACAGGGGCTGAAGCTTTCTTT
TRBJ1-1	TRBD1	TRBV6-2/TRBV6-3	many	CASSYVGTVLTEAFF	TGTGCCAGCAGTTACGTGGGGACAGTTCTCACTGAAGCTTTCTTT
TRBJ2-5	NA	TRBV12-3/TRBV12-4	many	CASSSTQGGWQETQYF	TGTGCCAGCAGCTCTACACAGGGAGGATGGCAAGAGACCCAGTACTTC
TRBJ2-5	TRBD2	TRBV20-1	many	CSARGTSGSDIETQYF	TGCAGTGCTAGAGGTACTAGCGGGAGTGACATCGAGACCCAGTACTTC
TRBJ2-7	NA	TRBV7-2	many	CASSSLVRAYEQYF	TGTGCCAGCAGCTCCCTTGTCAGGGCTTACGAGCAGTACTTC
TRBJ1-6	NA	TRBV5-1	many	CASSSSVAGRYNSPLHF	TGCGCCAGCAGCAGCTCTGTCGCGGGGAGGTATAATTCACCCCTCCACTTT
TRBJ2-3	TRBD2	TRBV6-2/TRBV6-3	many	CASSYSRISGTIDDTQYF	TGTGCCAGCAGTTACTCTCGCATTAGCGGGACGATTGATGATACGCAGTATTTT
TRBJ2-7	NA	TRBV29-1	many	CSMIKGKGGEQYF	TGCAGCATGATAAAGGGGAAGGGGGGAGAGCAGTACTTC
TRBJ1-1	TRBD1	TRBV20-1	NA	CSANPGGAEAFF	TGCAGTGCAAATCCAGGGGGCGCAGAAGCTTTCTTT
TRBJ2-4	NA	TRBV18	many	CASSPLGPQAAKNIQYF	TGTGCCAGCTCACCACTGGGACCTCAAGCAGCCAAAAACATTCAGTACTTC
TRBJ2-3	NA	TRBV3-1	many	CASSQGPLTDTQYF	TGTGCCAGCAGCCAAGGGCCTCTCACAGATACGCAGTATTTT
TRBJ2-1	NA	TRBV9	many	CASSVIPRLGNNEQFF	TGTGCCAGCAGCGTAATACCTCGACTGGGGAACAATGAGCAGTTCTTC
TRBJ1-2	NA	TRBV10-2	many	CASRDPVEYGYTF	TGCGCCAGCAGGGACCCCGTTGAGTATGGCTACACCTTC
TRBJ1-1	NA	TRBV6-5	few	CASSGTLTGHGNTEAFF	TGTGCCAGCAGTGGAACTTTAACGGGACACGGTAACACTGAAGCTTTCTTT
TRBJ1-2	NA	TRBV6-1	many	CASNLDRTYGYTF	TGTGCCAGCAACCTAGACAGGACCTATGGCTACACCTTC
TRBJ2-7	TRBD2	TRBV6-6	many	CASSYSGTSEQYF	TGTGCCAGCAGTTATAGCGGGACTAGCGAGCAGTACTTC
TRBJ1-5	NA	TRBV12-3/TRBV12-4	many	CASSLSGQPNQPQHF	TGTGCCAGCAGTTTATCCGGACAGCCCAATCAGCCCCAGCATTTT
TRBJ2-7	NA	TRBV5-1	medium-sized	CASNPGGFYEQYF	TGCGCCAGCAACCCCGGGGGATTTTACGAGCAGTACTTC
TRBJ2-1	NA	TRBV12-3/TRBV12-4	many	CASSFRRVSYNEQFF	TGTGCCAGCAGTTTTCGCAGGGTTTCCTACAATGAGCAGTTCTTC
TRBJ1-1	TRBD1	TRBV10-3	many	CAISVRGGTEAFF	TGTGCCATCAGTGTCAGGGGGGGCACTGAAGCTTTCTTT
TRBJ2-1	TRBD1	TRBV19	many	CASIRGGTGGRNEQFF	TGTGCCAGTATCCGAGGGGGGACAGGGGGGAGGAATGAGCAGTTCTTC
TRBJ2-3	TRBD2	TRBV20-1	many	CSARVWRGNQDTTDTQYF	TGCAGTGCTAGAGTGTGGCGGGGGAACCAAGACACCACAGATACGCAGTATTTT
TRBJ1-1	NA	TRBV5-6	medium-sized	CASSRRTATEAFF	TGTGCCAGCAGCAGAAGGACAGCGACTGAAGCTTTCTTT
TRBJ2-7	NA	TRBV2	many	CASSVTVYEQYF	TGTGCCAGCAGCGTTACAGTCTACGAGCAGTACTTC
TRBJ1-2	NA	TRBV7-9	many	CASSADRNYGYTF	TGTGCCAGCAGCGCGGACAGAAACTATGGCTACACCTTC
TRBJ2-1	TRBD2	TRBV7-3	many	CASSRRGGTSGYNEQFF	TGTGCCAGCAGCCGCCGCGGGGGGACTAGCGGATACAATGAGCAGTTCTTC
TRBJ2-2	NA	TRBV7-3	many	CASSYRLGGIGELFF	TGTGCCAGCAGCTACAGACTAGGAGGGATCGGGGAGCTGTTTTTT
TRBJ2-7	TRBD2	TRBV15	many	CATSTNTGGDSYEQYF	TGTGCCACCAGCACTAATACGGGGGGGGACTCCTACGAGCAGTACTTC
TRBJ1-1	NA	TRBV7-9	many	CASSSRRNTEAFF	TGTGCCAGCAGCTCCCGGCGGAACACTGAAGCTTTCTTT
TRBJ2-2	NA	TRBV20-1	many	CSARSLSSGGGTGELFF	TGCAGTGCTAGATCCCTGTCGAGCGGCGGTGGCACCGGGGAGCTGTTTTTT
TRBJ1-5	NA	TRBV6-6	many	CASRSNGTGNQPQHF	TGTGCCAGCAGATCAAATGGGACGGGCAATCAGCCCCAGCATTTT
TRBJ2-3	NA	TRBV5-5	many	CASSFLDDTQYF	TGTGCCAGCAGCTTTCTTGATGATACGCAGTATTTT